The next 9 T cell receptor beta chains were all read from a single sample in a study of T cell repertoires in cytomegalovirus infection. The antigens these receptors bind are not known. From the reads, TCRdb called clonotypes with MiXCR, one entry per CDR3 protein. The sample yields about 68,000 distinct CDR3 sequences, under 25% seen once. Sequencing input: PBMCs, sequenced either directly or after in vitro stimulation (not recorded which). All receptors come from a human donor in good health (CMV status not recorded). Some clones in this sample may be carry-over from other donors' samples.

The chain has TRBV9 and TRBJ2-7; D remains unclear. The germline CDR1 and CDR2 sequences are SGDLS and YYNGEE. The V gene lost 4 bases and the J gene lost 1 base, with 9 bases spanning the gap. This CDR3 region has 13 residues. The CDR3 coding sequence is TGTGCCAGCAGCTTCGACGGATCCTACGAGCAGTACTTC. Translation: CASSFDGSYEQYF.

J is TRBJ2-3 and V is TRBV5-5; the D is unclear. CDR1 SGHKS and CDR2 YYEKEE come from the germline V gene (reference sequence). V lost 0 bases and J lost 8, with 19 bases in between. This CDR3 spans 16 amino acids. The CDR3 loop is CASSLAGVLSPGTQYF. CDR3 sequence (DNA): TGTGCCAGCAGCTTGGCAGGCGTTTTATCCCCAGGTACGCAGTATTTT.

This clonotype was observed a few times. This sequence joins TRBV27 and TRBJ2-3, with 11 bases lining up with TRBD2. The germline gives CDR1 MNHEY, CDR2 SMNVEV (reference sequence). This CDR3 comprises 17 residues. J lost 5 bases, V lost 5 bases, and 12 bases had no gene match. The CDR3 DNA follows: TGTGCCAGCAGTAAACCGGGACTAGCGGCTGTGTTAGATACGCAGTATTTT. Translation: CASSKPGLAAVLDTQYF.

In this sample, this clonotype turned up many times. This sequence joins TRBV27 and TRBJ2-1; D possibly corresponds to TRBD1 (5 bases). The CDR3 is made up of 18 amino acids. V lost 5 bases to trimming and J lost 0 bases, with 20 bases between them. CDR1 and CDR2 (germline): MNHEY, SMNVEV (reference sequence). The CDR3 spells CASSLRTGQLSSYNEQFF. CDR3 sequence (DNA): TGTGCCAGCAGTCTCCGAACCGGACAACTCAGCTCCTACAATGAGCAGTTCTTC.

This clonotype appeared a few times. The CDR3 nucleotides are TGTGCCAGCACCGTGGGACAGTACAATGAGCAGTTCTTC. This sequence encodes CASTVGQYNEQFF. V gene TRBV6-2 or TRBV6-3 combines with J gene TRBJ2-1; 7 bases are a match to TRBD1. The CDR3 sequence is 13 residues long. Germline V lookup: CDR1 MNHEY, CDR2 SVGEGT. V was clipped by 7 bases and J by 4 bases; unmatched bases: 4.

This clonotype came up many times. The chain employs TRBV7-2 and TRBJ1-6, with TRBD1 identical over 9 bases. The CDR3 sequence is 17 residues long. Germline loops: CDR1 SGHTA, CDR2 FQGNSA. With V trimmed by 5 bases and J by 6 bases, 11 bases remained unmatched. CDR3 sequence reads: CASSPRGQGVGNSPLHF. CDR3 bases: TGTGCCAGCAGCCCAAGGGGACAGGGTGTAGGTAATTCACCCCTCCACTTT.

The chain carries TRBV6-2 or TRBV6-3 and TRBJ1-1; D remains ambiguous. This CDR3 spans 14 amino acids. V was clipped by 7 bases and J by 1 base, with 13 bases between them. Germline CDR1 reads MNHEY; CDR2 reads SVGEGT. CDR3 DNA sequence: TGTGCCAGCACGTCAATTCGTCAGAACACTGAAGCTTTCTTT. Protein sequence: CASTSIRQNTEAFF.

CDR3 region: CSFGQGRNTEAFF. Written as DNA, the CDR3 is TGCAGCTTTGGACAGGGGAGGAACACTGAAGCTTTCTTT. The chain employs TRBV29-1 and TRBJ1-1, with 9 bases aligning to TRBD1. The CDR3 is 13 residues long. V was pared by 8 bases and J by 1 base, with 5 bases of the junction left unmatched. Germline V lookup: CDR1 SQVTM, CDR2 ANQGSEA.

This clonotype appeared a few times. This chain uses TRBV10-1 with TRBJ2-4; D gene ambiguous. Trimming removed 3 bases at V and 0 bases at J, with 6 bases between. CDR1 WNHNN and CDR2 SYGVQD come from the germline V gene (reference sequence). This CDR3 comprises 14 residues. The CDR3 loop reads CASSDSIAKNIQYF. The CDR3 DNA reads as TGCGCCAGCAGTGATTCAATAGCCAAAAACATTCAGTACTTC.